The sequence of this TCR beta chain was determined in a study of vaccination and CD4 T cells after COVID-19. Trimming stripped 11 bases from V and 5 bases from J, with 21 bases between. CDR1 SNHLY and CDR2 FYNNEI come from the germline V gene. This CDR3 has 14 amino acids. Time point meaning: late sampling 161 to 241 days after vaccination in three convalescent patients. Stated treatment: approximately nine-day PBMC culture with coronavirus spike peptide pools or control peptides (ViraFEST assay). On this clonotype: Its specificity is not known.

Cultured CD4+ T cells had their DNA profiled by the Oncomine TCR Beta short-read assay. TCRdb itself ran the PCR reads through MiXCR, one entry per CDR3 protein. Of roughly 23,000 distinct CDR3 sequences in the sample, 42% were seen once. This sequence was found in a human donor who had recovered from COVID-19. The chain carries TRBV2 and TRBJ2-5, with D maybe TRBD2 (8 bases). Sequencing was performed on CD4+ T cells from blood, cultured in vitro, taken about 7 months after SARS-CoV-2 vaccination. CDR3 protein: CAGSKGGGGETQYF. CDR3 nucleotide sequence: TGTGCCGGGAGCAAAGGGGGCGGGGGGGAGACCCAGTACTTC.